The clone carrying this T cell receptor (beta chain) was detected a few times. As yet, its antigen is unknown. A second PCR, run for about 7 to 11 cycles, used a sample-barcoded 5' primer plus a J-beta primer mix. Via MiXCR, TCRdb re-called the 5' RACE reads, giving one row per CDR3 protein. The repertoire has 550,000 to 750,000 distinct CDR3 sequences, under 25% of them found once; the top ten carry roughly 3.7%. This specimen comes from a study of blood T cells in healthy people across ages. Whole-study findings and limits: Compared with aged donors, long-lived donors showed fewer expanded clones, suggesting selection.

The germline CDR1 and CDR2 sequences are SGHTA and FQGNSA. This CDR3 comprises 16 residues. V dropped 4 bases and J dropped 5; count of bases not matched to a gene: 5. The TCR comes from a man between 65 and 85 years old in good health. The chain employs TRBV7-2 and TRBJ2-2; TRBD2 matches at 12 bases. The sequenced material came from blood. Here the CDR3 reads CASSSSGTSGTGELFF. As DNA, the CDR3 is TGTGCCAGCAGCTCGTCCGGGACTAGCGGGACCGGGGAGCTGTTTTTT.